Reported below is one T cell receptor beta chain. This sample is part of a study of graft-versus-host responses after intestinal transplantation. In the study overall: Tacrolimus and steroids were given for about 3 years to all recipients after anti-thymocyte globulin induction. Findings and limits, study-wide: Detected in recipient marrow were GvH clones, some of which were first observed in ileum or blood.

Germline V lookup: CDR1 SGHNT, CDR2 YYREEE (reference sequence). The V and J ends lost 4 bases and 4 bases respectively, with 8 bases between them. This CDR3 has 13 residues. Responders that carried the CFSE label, about 200,000 of them, were plated with about 200,000 irradiated, violet-dye-labeled stimulator cells. Post-reaction sorting isolated proliferating CFSE-low CD3+CD4+ and CD3+CD8+ responders. TCRdb's table, derived via immunoSEQ multiplex PCR, lists solely in-frame clones and lacks some. Seen here are thousands of clones, more than 30% observed once, and the top ten hold approximately 3.5%.

The sequence came from a human patient who was an organ donor for intestinal transplantation. This sequence joins TRBV5-4 and TRBJ2-2, with D unresolved. Specimen: alloreactive CD4+ T cells from a mixed lymphocyte reaction culture, collected before transplantation. As for subset: CFSE-low proliferating T cells sorted from approximately 6-day pre-transplant mixed lymphocyte reaction (GvH or HvG direction). This CDR3 is CASSGGLTGELFF. The DNA for the CDR3 is TGTGCCAGCAGCGGCGGCCTCACCGGGGAGCTGTTTTTT. Full variable domain (rest looked up from reference TRBV5-4 and TRBJ2-2): ETGVTQSPTHLIKTRGQQVTLRCSSQSGHNTVSWYQQALGQGPQFIFQYYREEENGRGNFPPRFSGLQFPNYSSELNVNALELDDSALYLCASSGGLTGELFFGEGSRLTVL.